These 5 T cell receptor beta chains share one sample of origin, sequenced in a study of identifying expanded T cells in peripheral blood. Sequenced by immunoSEQ multiplex PCR; TCRdb stores in-frame clones only, minus some. The sample contains approximately 120,000 clones, approximately 88% of which appear only once. Material: blood. All receptors derive from a person aged 18-70 years in good health.

For the CDR3, the DNA is TGTGCCAGCAGTTACGGGGGAATTAAAGAGACCCAGTACTTC. Residues: CASSYGGIKETQYF. This chain joins TRBV6-6 and TRBJ2-5, with D possibly being TRBD1 or TRBD2 (5 bases each). CDR1 and CDR2 from the germline V gene are MNHNY and SVGAGI (reference sequence). Trimming stripped 2 bases from V and 3 bases from J, with 10 bases between. CDR3 length: 14 residues.

J is TRBJ2-1 and V is TRBV7-2; 9 positions match TRBD1. The CDR3 extends over 18 amino acids. The ends lost 5 bases at V and 6 bases at J; junction bases unmatched: 17. CDR1 and CDR2 from the germline V gene are SGHTA and FQGNSA. In nucleotides, the CDR3 is TGTGCCAGCAGCGTAGAGTTCCCGGGACAGGGTGATTTCAATGAGCAGTTCTTC. Its translation: CASSVEFPGQGDFNEQFF.

CDR3 sequence (DNA): TGTGCCAGCAGCTTCTGGACAGGGAGTGTGGGTCCGGATACGCAGTATTTT. This gives the protein CASSFWTGSVGPDTQYF. V usage is TRBV7-9 and J usage is TRBJ2-3; 8 bases line up with TRBD1. Germline V gene data show CDR1 as SEHNR and CDR2 as FQNEAQ (reference sequence). This CDR3 is built from 17 residues. V trimming: 3 bases; J trimming: 6 bases; junction bases outside the gene matches: 14.

V and J are TRBV6-4 and TRBJ1-2; no firm D call. The germline CDR1 and CDR2 sequences are MRHNA and SNTAGT. The V end lost 8 bases, the J end lost 6 bases, and 10 bases lay between the germline ends. CDR3 length equals 11 residues. DNA for the CDR3: TGTGCCAGCCGGGGTTTCGATGGCTACACCTTC. Protein product: CASRGFDGYTF.

The rearrangement joins TRBV11-2 to TRBJ1-1, with no clear D. The germline V gene encodes CDR1 SGHAT and CDR2 FQNNGV. The V end lost 2 bases, the J end lost 4 bases, and 8 bases lay between the germline ends. The CDR3 sequence is 13 residues long. The CDR3 here is CASSLSWSTEAFF. The CDR3 DNA is TGTGCCAGCAGCTTATCGTGGTCCACTGAAGCTTTCTTT.